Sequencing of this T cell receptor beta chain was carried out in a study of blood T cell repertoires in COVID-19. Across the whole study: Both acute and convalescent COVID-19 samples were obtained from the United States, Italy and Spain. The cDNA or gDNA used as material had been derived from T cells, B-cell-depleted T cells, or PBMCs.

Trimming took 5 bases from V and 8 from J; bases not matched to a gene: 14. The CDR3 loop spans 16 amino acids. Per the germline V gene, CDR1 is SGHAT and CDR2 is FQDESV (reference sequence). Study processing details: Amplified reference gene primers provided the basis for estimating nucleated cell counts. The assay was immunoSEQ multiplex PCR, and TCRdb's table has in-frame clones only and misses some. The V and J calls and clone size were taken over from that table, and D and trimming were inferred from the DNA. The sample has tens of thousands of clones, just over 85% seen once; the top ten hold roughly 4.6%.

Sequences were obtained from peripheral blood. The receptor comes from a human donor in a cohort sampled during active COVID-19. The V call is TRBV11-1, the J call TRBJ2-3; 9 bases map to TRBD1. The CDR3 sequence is CASSPGRGQGLVTQYF. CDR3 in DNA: TGTGCCAGCAGCCCCGGCAGGGGACAGGGATTAGTTACGCAGTATTTT.